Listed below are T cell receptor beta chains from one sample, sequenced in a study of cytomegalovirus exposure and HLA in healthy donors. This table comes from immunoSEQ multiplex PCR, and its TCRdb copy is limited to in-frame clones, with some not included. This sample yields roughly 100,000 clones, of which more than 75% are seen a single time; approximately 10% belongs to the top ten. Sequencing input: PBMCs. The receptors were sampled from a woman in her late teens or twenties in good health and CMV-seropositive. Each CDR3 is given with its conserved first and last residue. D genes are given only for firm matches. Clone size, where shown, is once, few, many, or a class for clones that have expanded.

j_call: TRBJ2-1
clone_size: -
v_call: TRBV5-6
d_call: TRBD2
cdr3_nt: TGTGCCAGCACCACTGTGGAGACTAGCCGCTCGTCGGGGCAGTTCTTC
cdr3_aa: CASTTVETSRSSGQFF

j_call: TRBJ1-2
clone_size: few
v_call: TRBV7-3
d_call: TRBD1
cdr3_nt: TGTGCCAGCAACTCTGGACAGGGGGGATCGCTTGATGGCTACACCTTC
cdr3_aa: CASNSGQGGSLDGYTF

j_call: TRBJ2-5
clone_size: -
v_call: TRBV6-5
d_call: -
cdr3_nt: TGTGCCAGCAGCTCCCGAGGGGGGGCGCGGGAGACCCAGTACTTC
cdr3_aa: CASSSRGGARETQYF

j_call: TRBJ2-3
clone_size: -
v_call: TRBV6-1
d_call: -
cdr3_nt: TGTGCCAGCAGCCACACAGATACGCAGTATTTT
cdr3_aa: CASSHTDTQYF

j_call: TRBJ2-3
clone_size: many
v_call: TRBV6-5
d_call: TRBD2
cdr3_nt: TGTGCCAGCAGTTACATCGGACTAGCTGCCACAGATACGCAGTATTTT
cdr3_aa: CASSYIGLAATDTQYF

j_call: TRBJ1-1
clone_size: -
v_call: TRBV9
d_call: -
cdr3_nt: TGTGCCAGCAGCCCCGGACAGTACAGTGAAGCTTTCTTT
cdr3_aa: CASSPGQYSEAFF

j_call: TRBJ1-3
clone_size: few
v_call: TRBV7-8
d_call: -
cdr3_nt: TGTGCCAGCAGCTTAGCGCCGGGCAGGGAAAACACCATATATTTT
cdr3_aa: CASSLAPGRENTIYF

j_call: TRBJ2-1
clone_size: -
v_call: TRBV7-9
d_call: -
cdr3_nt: TGTGCCAGCACCCCTTCTAGCTCCTACAATGAGCAGTTCTTC
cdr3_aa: CASTPSSSYNEQFF

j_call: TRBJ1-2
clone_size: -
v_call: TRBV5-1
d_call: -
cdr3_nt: TGCGCCAGCAGCTTGGGGGCAGGGCGGCCGGGCTACACCTTC
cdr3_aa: CASSLGAGRPGYTF

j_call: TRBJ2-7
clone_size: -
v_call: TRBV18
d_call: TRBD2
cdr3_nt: TGTGCCAGCTCACCACCGAGGATAGCGGGAGCGAGTAGGTCCTACGAGCAGTACTTC
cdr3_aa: CASSPPRIAGASRSYEQYF

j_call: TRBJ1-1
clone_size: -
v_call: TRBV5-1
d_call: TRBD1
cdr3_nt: TGCGCCAGCAACCCTGGGGGGACAGGGAGCACTGAAGCTTTCTTT
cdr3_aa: CASNPGGTGSTEAFF

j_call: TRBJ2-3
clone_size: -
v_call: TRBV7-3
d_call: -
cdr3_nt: TGTGCCAGCAGCTTCCTTCCGTGGGCTGAAGATACGCAGTATTTT
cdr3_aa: CASSFLPWAEDTQYF

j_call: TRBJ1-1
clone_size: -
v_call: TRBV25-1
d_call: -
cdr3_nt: TGTGCCAGCAGTAATGCAGGGGAAGCTTTCTTT
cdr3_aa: CASSNAGEAFF

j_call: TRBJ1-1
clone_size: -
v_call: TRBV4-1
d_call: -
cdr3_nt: TGCGCCAGCAGCCAAACGGGACTCTGGAACACTGAAGCTTTCTTT
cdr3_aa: CASSQTGLWNTEAFF

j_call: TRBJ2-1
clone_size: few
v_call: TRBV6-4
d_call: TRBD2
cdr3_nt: TGTGCCAGCAGTGACTCGGGACTAGCGAATGAGCAGTTCTTC
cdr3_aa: CASSDSGLANEQFF

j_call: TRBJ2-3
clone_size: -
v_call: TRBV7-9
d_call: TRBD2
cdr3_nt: TGTGCCAGCAGCAACCCCACTGGGAGGGTAACAGATACGCAGTATTTT
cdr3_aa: CASSNPTGRVTDTQYF

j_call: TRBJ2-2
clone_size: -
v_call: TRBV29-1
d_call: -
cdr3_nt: TGCAGCGCCGGCAGGACAACCAGCACCGGGGAGCTGTTTTTT
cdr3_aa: CSAGRTTSTGELFF

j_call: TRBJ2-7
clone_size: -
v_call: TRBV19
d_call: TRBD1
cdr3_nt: TGTGCCAGTTCACAGGGGGCCTACGAGCAGTACTTC
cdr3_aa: CASSQGAYEQYF

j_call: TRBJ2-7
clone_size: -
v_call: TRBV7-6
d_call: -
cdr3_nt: TGTGCCAGCAGCTTGAACCTCGGGGGTACCTACGAGCAGTACTTC
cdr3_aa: CASSLNLGGTYEQYF

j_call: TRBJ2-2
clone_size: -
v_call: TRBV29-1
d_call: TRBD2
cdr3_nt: TGCAGCGTTGTTAGCCTAGCGGGCCTGAACACCGGGGAGCTGTTTTTT
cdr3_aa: CSVVSLAGLNTGELFF

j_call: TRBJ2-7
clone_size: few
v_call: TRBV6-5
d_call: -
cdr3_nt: TGTGCCAGCAGTCCGGTAGCGACTACATACGAGCAGTACTTC
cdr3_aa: CASSPVATTYEQYF

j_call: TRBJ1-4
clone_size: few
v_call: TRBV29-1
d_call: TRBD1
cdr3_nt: TGCAGCTCCCGACAGGGGGGAGAAAAACTGTTTTTT
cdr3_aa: CSSRQGGEKLFF

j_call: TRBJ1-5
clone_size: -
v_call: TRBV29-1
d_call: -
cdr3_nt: TGCAGCGTGGGGTCCGGCAGGGCTAGCAATCAGCCCCAGCATTTT
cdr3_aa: CSVGSGRASNQPQHF

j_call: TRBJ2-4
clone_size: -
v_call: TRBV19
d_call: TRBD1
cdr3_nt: TGTGCCAGTAGTACGGGACAGGGGCCCAAAAACATTCAGTACTTC
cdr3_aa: CASSTGQGPKNIQYF

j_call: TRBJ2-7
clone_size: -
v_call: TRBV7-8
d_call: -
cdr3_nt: TGTGCCAGCAGCTTAGCGCAAGACAGGCGTAGGGAGCAGTACTTC
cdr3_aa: CASSLAQDRRREQYF

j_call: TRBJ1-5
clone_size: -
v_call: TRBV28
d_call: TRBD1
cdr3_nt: TGTGCCAGCAGCCTAACGGCCCAGGGGGCGCAGAATCAGCCCCAGCATTTT
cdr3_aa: CASSLTAQGAQNQPQHF

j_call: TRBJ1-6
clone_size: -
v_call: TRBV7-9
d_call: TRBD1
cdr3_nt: TGTGCCAGCAGCTTGGGGACAGACGGCTTCCACTTT
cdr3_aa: CASSLGTDGFHF

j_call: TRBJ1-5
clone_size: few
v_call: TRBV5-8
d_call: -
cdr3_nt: TGTGCCAGCTTGAGAGGAAATAGCAATCAGCCCCAGCATTTT
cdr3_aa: CASLRGNSNQPQHF

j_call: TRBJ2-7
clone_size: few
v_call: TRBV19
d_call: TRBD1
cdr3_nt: TGTGCCAGTAGTATAGGCGGGACAGGAGTCTACGAGCAGTACTTC
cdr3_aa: CASSIGGTGVYEQYF

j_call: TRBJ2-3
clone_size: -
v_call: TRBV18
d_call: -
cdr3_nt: TGTGCCAGCTCACCAGTCAATTGGGGGGCAGATACGCAGTATTTT
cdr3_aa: CASSPVNWGADTQYF

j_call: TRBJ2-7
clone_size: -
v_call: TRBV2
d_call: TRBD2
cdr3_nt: TGTGCCACCCGGGACTATTTATCCGAGCAGTACTTC
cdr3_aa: CATRDYLSEQYF

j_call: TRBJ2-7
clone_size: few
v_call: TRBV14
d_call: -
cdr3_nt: TGTGCCAGCAGCCTAGGCGGGTCCGAAAGGCCCTACGAGCAGTACTTC
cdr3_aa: CASSLGGSERPYEQYF

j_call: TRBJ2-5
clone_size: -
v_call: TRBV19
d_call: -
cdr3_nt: TGTGCCAGTAGTATTTGGCCAGGGGAAGAGGAGACCCAGTACTTC
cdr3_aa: CASSIWPGEEETQYF

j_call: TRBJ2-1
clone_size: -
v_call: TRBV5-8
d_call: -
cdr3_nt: TGTGCCAGCCCCCTCCCGGGACTCTACTCCTACAATGAGCAGTTCTTC
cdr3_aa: CASPLPGLYSYNEQFF

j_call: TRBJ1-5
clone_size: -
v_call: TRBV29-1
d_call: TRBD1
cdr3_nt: TGCAGCGTTACAGGGGGCGGTCAGCCCCAGCATTTT
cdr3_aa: CSVTGGGQPQHF

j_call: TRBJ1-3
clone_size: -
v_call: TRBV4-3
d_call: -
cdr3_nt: TGCGCCAGCAGCCAAGTAATCCCCCCAGGATTTGGAAACACCATATATTTT
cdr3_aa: CASSQVIPPGFGNTIYF

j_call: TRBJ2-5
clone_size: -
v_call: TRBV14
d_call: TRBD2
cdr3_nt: TGTGCCAGCAGCTACGGGGGGGTCCAAGAGACCCAGTACTTC
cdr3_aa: CASSYGGVQETQYF

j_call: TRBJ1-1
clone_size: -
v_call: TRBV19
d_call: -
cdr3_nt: TGTGCCAGTAATCCATCTATGAAAAGGGGTAACACTGAAGCTTTCTTT
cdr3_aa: CASNPSMKRGNTEAFF

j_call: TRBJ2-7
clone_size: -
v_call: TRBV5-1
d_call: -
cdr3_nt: TGCGCCAGCAGCTTGGAGCTTGCCAGGGTTGGTTACGAGCAGTACTTC
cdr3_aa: CASSLELARVGYEQYF

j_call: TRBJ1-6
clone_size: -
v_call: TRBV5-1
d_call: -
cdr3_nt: TGCGCCAGCAGCTTGGGATCAGGGGAGTATAATTCACCCCTCCACTTT
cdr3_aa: CASSLGSGEYNSPLHF

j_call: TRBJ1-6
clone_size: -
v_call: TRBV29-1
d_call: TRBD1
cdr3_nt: TGCAGCGTTGAAATAGGGGGCGATTCACCCCTCCACTTT
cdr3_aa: CSVEIGGDSPLHF

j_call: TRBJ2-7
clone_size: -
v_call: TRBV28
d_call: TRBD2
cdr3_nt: TGTGCCAGCAGTTTAACTCTCGGGAGGGGGCAGTACTTC
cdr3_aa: CASSLTLGRGQYF

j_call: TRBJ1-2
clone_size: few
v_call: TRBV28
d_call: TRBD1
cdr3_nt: TGTGCCAGCAGTTTAGAAAGCCCTGACAGGGGGTTTGGCTACACCTTC
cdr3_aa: CASSLESPDRGFGYTF

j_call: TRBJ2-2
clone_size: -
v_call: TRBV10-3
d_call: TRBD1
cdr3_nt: TGTGCCATCAGTGAGGCCGGGACAGGGAATACCGGGGAGCTGTTTTTT
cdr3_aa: CAISEAGTGNTGELFF

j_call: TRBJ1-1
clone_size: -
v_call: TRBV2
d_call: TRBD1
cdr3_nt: TGTGCCAGCGGGGGACAGGGAGTGTCAGCTTTCTTT
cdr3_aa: CASGGQGVSAFF

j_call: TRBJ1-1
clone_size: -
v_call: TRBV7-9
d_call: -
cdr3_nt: TGTGCCAGCAGCTTAGGTCCCCCGGGGGTAATGAACACTGAAGCTTTCTTT
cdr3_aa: CASSLGPPGVMNTEAFF

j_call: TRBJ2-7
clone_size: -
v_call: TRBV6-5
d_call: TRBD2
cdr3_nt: TGTGCCAGCACTAGCGGCTCCTACGAGCAGTACTTC
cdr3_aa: CASTSGSYEQYF

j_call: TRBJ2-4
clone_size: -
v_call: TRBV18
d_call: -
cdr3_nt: TGTGCCAGCTCACCACTCTATTGGCGGGATTTTAAGGCCAAAAACATTCAGTACTTC
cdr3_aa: CASSPLYWRDFKAKNIQYF

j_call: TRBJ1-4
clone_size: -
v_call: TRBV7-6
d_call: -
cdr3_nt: TGTGCCAGCAGTCTTACAGGGTCTGGAAAACTGTTTTTT
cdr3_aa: CASSLTGSGKLFF

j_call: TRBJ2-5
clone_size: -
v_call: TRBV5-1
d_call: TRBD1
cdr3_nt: TGCGCCAGCAGCCTGGAGGACAGGGGTAGGGAGACCCAGTACTTC
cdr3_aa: CASSLEDRGRETQYF

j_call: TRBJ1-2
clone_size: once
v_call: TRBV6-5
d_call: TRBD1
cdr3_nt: TGTGCCAGCAGATCACGGGGACAGCAAGACTATGGCTACACCTTC
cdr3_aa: CASRSRGQQDYGYTF

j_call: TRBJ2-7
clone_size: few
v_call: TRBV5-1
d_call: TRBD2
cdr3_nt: TGCGCCAGCAGCCCGGCCGGGACTAGCGGGGGTCCCTACGAGCAGTACTTC
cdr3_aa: CASSPAGTSGGPYEQYF